Presented here are 2 T cell receptor beta chains from one specimen sequenced in a study of blood T cell repertoires in COVID-19. TCRdb's copy holds only in-frame clones and misses some; the assay was immunoSEQ multiplex PCR. The table has over 200,000 clones, under 85% seen once. The sequenced sample was PBMCs or T cells enriched from blood (not recorded which). The receptors here all came from a man in his sixties who had recovered from COVID-19.

J is TRBJ1-1 and V is TRBV11-2, with TRBD1 matching over 7 bases. The V segment lost 0 bases and the J segment 1 base; nucleotides outside the gene matches: 5. The CDR3 loop spans 16 amino acids. In germline, CDR1 is SGHAT, CDR2 FQNNGV. CDR3 protein: CASSLEWGQTNTEAFF. The CDR3 DNA reads TGTGCCAGCAGCTTAGAATGGGGACAGACGAACACTGAAGCTTTCTTT.

The chain uses TRBV5-1 and TRBJ1-4; no definite D call. Per germline, CDR1 SGHRS and CDR2 YFSETQ. The CDR3 loop spans 14 amino acids. The V end lost 0 bases, the J end lost 5 bases, and 8 bases lay between the germline ends. The CDR3 DNA sequence: TGCGCCAGCAGCTTGGAGCGGGGAAATGAAAAACTGTTTTTT. This codes for CASSLERGNEKLFF. The full variable domain, its missing parts supplied by reference TRBV5-1 and TRBJ1-4, is KAGVTQTPRYLIKTRGQQVTLSCSPISGHRSVSWYQQTPGQGLQFLFEYFSETQRNKGNFPGRFSGRQFSNSRSEMNVSTLELGDSALYLCASSLERGNEKLFFGSGTQLSVL.